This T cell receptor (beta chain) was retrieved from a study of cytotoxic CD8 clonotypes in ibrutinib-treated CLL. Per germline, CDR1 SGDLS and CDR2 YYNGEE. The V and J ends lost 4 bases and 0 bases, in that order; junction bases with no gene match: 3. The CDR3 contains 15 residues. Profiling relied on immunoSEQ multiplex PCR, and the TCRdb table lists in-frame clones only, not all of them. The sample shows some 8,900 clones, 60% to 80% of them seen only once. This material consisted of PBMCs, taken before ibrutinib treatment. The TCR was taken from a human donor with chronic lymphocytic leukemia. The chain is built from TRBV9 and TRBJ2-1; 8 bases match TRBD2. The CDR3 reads CASSRGGGSYNEQFF. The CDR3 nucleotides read TGTGCCAGCAGCCGGGGGGGAGGCTCCTACAATGAGCAGTTCTTC.